This paragraph reports one T cell receptor (beta chain). In the study's own analysis: Nucleated cell counts were estimated from reference gene primer amplification. Sequencing was performed with immunoSEQ multiplex PCR; in TCRdb, only in-frame clones are kept and a portion is missing. That table gives V, J and clone size, and the DNA gave D and trimming. This sample has about 120,000 clones, with about three quarters found just once. The CDR3 length is 14 residues. V trimming: 3 bases; J trimming: 8 bases; junction bases outside the gene matches: 6. The V gene's germline CDR1 is MGHDK and CDR2 SYGVNS. The data belong to a study of blood T cell repertoires in COVID-19. Study background: Some COVID-19 samples were acute and others convalescent; all came from the United States, Italy and Spain. Sources were T cells, B-cell-depleted T cells, or PBMCs; the material itself was cDNA or gDNA.

This receptor was taken from a woman aged 80 or over with active or convalescent COVID-19. Material: peripheral blood. The chain links TRBV25-1 to TRBJ2-1, with 8 bases lining up with TRBD2. CDR3 sequence (DNA): TGTGCCAGCAGTGAGGACGGGAGGGCCTATGAGCAGTTCTTC. Translating it yields CASSEDGRAYEQFF. Full variable domain (missing parts from reference TRBV25-1 and TRBJ2-1): EADIYQTPRYLVIGTGKKITLECSQTMGHDKMYWYQQDPGMELHLIHYSYGVNSTEKGDLSSESTVSRIRTEHFPLTLESARPSHTSQYLCASSEDGRAYEQFFGPGTRLTVL.